These T cell receptor beta chains were read from a single sample in a study of CD8 T cell repertoires and HIV-1 epitope variants. Only in-frame clones appear in the TCRdb table, and some are missing; sequencing was by immunoSEQ multiplex PCR. The sample yields about 90,000 clones, around 75% seen once. Sequenced input: uncultured baseline CD8+ T cells from peripheral blood mononuclear cells (PBMCs). The receptors come from a male donor with HIV. CDR3s include the opening cysteine and the closing phenylalanine or tryptophan. Fields, in order: V gene, clone size, J gene, D gene, CDR3 protein, CDR3 DNA. The D gene is left open where the match is weak. Rows may omit the clone size; those that give it use once, few, many or a size class.

TRBV5-5,.,TRBJ1-1,.,CASNRVNTEAFF,TGTGCCAGCAACAGGGTGAACACTGAAGCTTTCTTT
TRBV5-1,.,TRBJ1-1,.,CASSFSGGNTEAFF,TGCGCCAGCAGCTTTTCCGGGGGGAACACTGAAGCTTTCTTT
TRBV19,.,TRBJ1-2,.,CASRPPGPDGYTF,TGTGCCAGTAGACCTCCGGGACCGGATGGCTACACCTTC
TRBV7-2,.,TRBJ2-1,.,CASSVNSVNEQFF,TGTGCCAGCAGCGTAAACTCGGTCAATGAGCAGTTCTTC
TRBV5-1,few,TRBJ2-3,.,CASSLDGSGTDTQYF,TGCGCCAGCAGCTTGGACGGTAGCGGCACAGATACGCAGTATTTT
TRBV28,few,TRBJ1-5,TRBD1,CASSLEGQWINQPQHF,TGTGCCAGCAGTTTAGAGGGACAGTGGATAAATCAGCCCCAGCATTTT
TRBV6-1,.,TRBJ1-5,.,CASSDWGTGNQPQHF,TGTGCCAGCAGTGATTGGGGAACTGGCAATCAGCCCCAGCATTTT
TRBV6-5,few,TRBJ1-4,.,CASSSSRANEKLFF,TGTGCCAGCAGTTCGTCACGAGCTAATGAAAAACTGTTTTTT
TRBV10-1,.,TRBJ1-1,.,CASSRGTEAFF,TGCGCCAGCAGTCGGGGGACTGAAGCTTTCTTT
TRBV30,.,TRBJ1-6,TRBD1,CAWSVGQGVGSPNNSPLHF,TGTGCCTGGAGTGTAGGGCAGGGGGTAGGATCACCTAATAATTCACCCCTCCACTTT
TRBV19,.,TRBJ2-1,.,CASSVYREPLSDEQFF,TGTGCCAGTAGTGTCTATCGGGAGCCCCTTAGCGATGAGCAGTTCTTC
TRBV19,.,TRBJ2-7,TRBD1,CASSMEDRRISYEQYF,TGTGCCAGTAGTATGGAGGACAGGAGAATTTCCTACGAGCAGTACTTC
TRBV2,.,TRBJ2-7,.,CASIPGRMSSYEQYF,TGTGCCAGCATCCCGGGACGCATGAGCTCCTACGAGCAGTACTTC
TRBV5-1,.,TRBJ2-5,.,CASSLDGVYQETQYF,TGCGCCAGCAGCTTGGACGGAGTCTACCAAGAGACCCAGTACTTC
TRBV11-3,.,TRBJ2-7,TRBD1,CASSPTGQYEQYF,TGTGCCAGCAGCCCGACAGGGCAGTACGAGCAGTACTTC
TRBV5-1,.,TRBJ1-6,TRBD1,CASSQETGQRGSPLHF,TGCGCCAGCAGCCAAGAGACAGGGCAAAGGGGTTCACCCCTCCACTTT
TRBV7-9,.,TRBJ2-1,.,CASSEWGEQFF,TGTGCCAGCAGCGAATGGGGTGAGCAGTTCTTC
TRBV7-9,.,TRBJ2-1,TRBD2,CASSLGPVGGGYNEQFF,TGTGCCAGCAGCTTAGGCCCCGTGGGGGGGGGCTACAATGAGCAGTTCTTC
TRBV29-1,.,TRBJ2-7,TRBD1,CSVEGRQGYEQYF,TGCAGCGTTGAAGGACGACAGGGCTACGAGCAGTACTTC
TRBV4-2,.,TRBJ1-2,TRBD1,CASSPGGADGYTF,TGTGCCAGCAGCCCAGGGGGCGCGGATGGCTACACCTTC
TRBV6-5,.,TRBJ2-3,.,CASSSGQTSTDTQYF,TGTGCCAGCAGTTCCGGCCAGACTAGCACAGATACGCAGTATTTT
TRBV29-1,.,TRBJ2-2,.,CTCVQGGTGELFF,TGCACCTGTGTACAGGGAGGAACCGGGGAGCTGTTTTTT
TRBV7-2,.,TRBJ2-7,.,CASSFSGTTDKQYF,TGTGCCAGCAGCTTCTCGGGCACCACGGATAAGCAGTACTTC
TRBV5-1,.,TRBJ2-1,.,CASSLLTRYNEQFF,TGCGCCAGCAGCTTGCTGACTAGATACAATGAGCAGTTCTTC
TRBV28,.,TRBJ2-6,.,CASSLVGPLGGANVLTF,TGTGCCAGCAGTTTAGTTGGGCCCCTTGGGGGGGCCAACGTCCTGACTTTC
TRBV6-1,.,TRBJ2-7,.,CASLQLYEQYF,TGTGCCAGCTTACAGTTATACGAGCAGTACTTC
TRBV6-5,few,TRBJ1-3,.,CATLQESTIYF,TGTGCCACCCTCCAGGAGAGCACCATATATTTT
TRBV5-1,.,TRBJ2-6,.,CASSFGGRAGANVLTF,TGCGCCAGCAGCTTTGGGGGTCGTGCTGGGGCCAACGTCCTGACTTTC
TRBV6-6,.,TRBJ2-5,TRBD1,CASNPRTGAKETQYF,TGTGCCAGCAACCCACGGACAGGGGCAAAAGAGACCCAGTACTTC
TRBV5-6,.,TRBJ1-4,.,CASSRGGNEKLFF,TGTGCCAGCAGTCGGGGAGGAAATGAAAAACTGTTTTTT
TRBV9,.,TRBJ1-2,TRBD1,CASSVGSGTGQYGYTF,TGTGCCAGCAGCGTAGGGTCCGGGACAGGGCAGTATGGCTACACCTTC
TRBV25-1,medium-sized,TRBJ2-2,TRBD1,CASSDGTATGELFF,TGTGCCAGCAGTGACGGGACAGCCACCGGGGAGCTGTTTTTT
TRBV18,.,TRBJ1-1,.,CASSTGGGTEAFF,TGTGCCAGCTCAACGGGGGGAGGAACTGAAGCTTTCTTT
TRBV7-6,.,TRBJ1-4,.,CASSPRSGLWLEKLFF,TGTGCCAGCAGCCCAAGGTCAGGGCTCTGGTTAGAAAAACTGTTTTTT
TRBV14,.,TRBJ2-5,.,CASSQARTKQETQYF,TGTGCCAGCAGCCAAGCTAGGACGAAGCAAGAGACCCAGTACTTC
TRBV5-4,.,TRBJ1-2,.,CASSQSRNYGYTF,TGTGCCAGCAGCCAAAGCCGTAACTATGGCTACACCTTC